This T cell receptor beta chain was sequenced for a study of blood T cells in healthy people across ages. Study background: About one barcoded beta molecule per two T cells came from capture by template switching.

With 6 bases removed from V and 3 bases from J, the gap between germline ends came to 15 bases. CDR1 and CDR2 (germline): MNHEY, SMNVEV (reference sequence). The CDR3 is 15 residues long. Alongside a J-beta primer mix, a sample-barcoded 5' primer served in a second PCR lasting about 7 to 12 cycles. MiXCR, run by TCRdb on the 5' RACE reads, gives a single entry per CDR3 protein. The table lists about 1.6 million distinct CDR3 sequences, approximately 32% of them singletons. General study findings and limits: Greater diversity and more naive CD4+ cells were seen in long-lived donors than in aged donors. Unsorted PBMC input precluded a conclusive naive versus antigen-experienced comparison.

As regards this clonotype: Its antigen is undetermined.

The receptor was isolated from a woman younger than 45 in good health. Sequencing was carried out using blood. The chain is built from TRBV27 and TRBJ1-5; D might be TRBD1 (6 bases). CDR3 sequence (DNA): TGTGCCAGCAGACGCCTACAGGGACACAATCAGCCCCAGCATTTT. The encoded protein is CASRRLQGHNQPQHF.